This T cell receptor beta chain appears in the sequencing data of a study of T cell responses to AZD1222 COVID-19 vaccine. The table came from immunoSEQ multiplex PCR; TCRdb's copy has only in-frame clones and leaves some out. This sample has 74,000 or so clones, with 84% found just once. The V end was cut by 2 bases, the J end by 4 bases, with 5 bases between. Germline V gives CDR1 DFQATT, CDR2 SNEGSKA (reference sequence). The CDR3 is 11 amino acids. This TCR was recovered from an adult in good health. This chain links TRBV20-1 with TRBJ1-2; D is unresolved. The material was peripheral blood, obtained on day 0 of AZD1222 vaccination. The CDR3 DNA reads TGCAGTGCTAGATCAGGCTATGGCTACACCTTC. Protein: CSARSGYGYTF.